This T cell receptor beta chain is from a study of T cell changes during pregnancy in multiple sclerosis. TCRdb's table, derived via immunoSEQ multiplex PCR, lists solely in-frame clones and lacks some. Found here are approximately 70,000 clones, roughly nine tenths of them singletons; the top ten hold around 0.9%. Sequences were derived from peripheral blood, sampled in the first trimester of pregnancy. The sequence was collected from a female donor in good health, enrolled as a control in a pregnancy study.

The CDR3 DNA sequence: TGTGCCAGTAGTCCCACCAGGGTGTCGCCTGGCTACACCTTC. Its protein product is CASSPTRVSPGYTF. This chain uses TRBV19 with TRBJ1-2; possibly TRBD1 for D (5 bases). The CDR3 runs 14 residues. The germline gives CDR1 LNHDA, CDR2 SQIVND (reference sequence). V was shortened by 5 bases and J by 7 bases, with 17 bases between the two germline ends.